This T cell receptor (beta chain) was captured in a study of blood T cell repertoires in COVID-19. Data came from immunoSEQ multiplex PCR; TCRdb stores just in-frame clones and leaves some out. The table includes under 90,000 clones, 80% detected once. This clone was picked up one time. Germline CDR1 and CDR2: SGHDN and FVKESK. V lost 4 bases, J lost 1 base, and 7 bases lay in between. CDR3 length: 13 residues. The sample comprised peripheral blood. The chain couples TRBV14 to TRBJ1-1; D gene ambiguous. This receptor was identified in a woman of 80 years or more with active or convalescent COVID-19. The DNA of the CDR3 is TGTGCCAGCAGCCGTGCGTCGAACACTGAAGCTTTCTTT. Translated: CASSRASNTEAFF.